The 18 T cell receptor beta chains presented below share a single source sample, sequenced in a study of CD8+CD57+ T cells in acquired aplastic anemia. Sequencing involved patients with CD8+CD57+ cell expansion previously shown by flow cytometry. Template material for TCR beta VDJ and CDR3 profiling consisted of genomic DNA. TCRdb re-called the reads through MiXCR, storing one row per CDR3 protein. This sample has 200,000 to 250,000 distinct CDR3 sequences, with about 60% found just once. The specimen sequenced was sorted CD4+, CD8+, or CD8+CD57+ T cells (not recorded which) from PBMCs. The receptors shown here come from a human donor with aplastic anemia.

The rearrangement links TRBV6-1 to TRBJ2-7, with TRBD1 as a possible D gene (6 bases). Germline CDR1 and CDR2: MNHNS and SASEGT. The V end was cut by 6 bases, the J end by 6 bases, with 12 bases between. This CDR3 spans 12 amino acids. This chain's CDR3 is CASSGQHFEQYF. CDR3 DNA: TGTGCCAGCAGCGGACAGCATTTCGAGCAGTACTTC.

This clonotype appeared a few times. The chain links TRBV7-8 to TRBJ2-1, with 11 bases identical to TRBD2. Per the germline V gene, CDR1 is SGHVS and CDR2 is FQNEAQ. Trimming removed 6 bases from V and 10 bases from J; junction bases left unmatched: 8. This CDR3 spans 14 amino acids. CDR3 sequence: CASRYRLAGTEQFF. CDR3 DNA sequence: TGTGCCAGCAGGTACCGACTAGCGGGGACGGAGCAGTTCTTC.

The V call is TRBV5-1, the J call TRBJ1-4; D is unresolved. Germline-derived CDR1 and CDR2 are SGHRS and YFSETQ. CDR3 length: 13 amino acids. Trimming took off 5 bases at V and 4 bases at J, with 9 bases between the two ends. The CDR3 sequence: CASRSRNNEKLFF. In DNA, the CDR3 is TGCGCCAGCAGGAGCCGCAATAATGAAAAACTGTTTTTT.

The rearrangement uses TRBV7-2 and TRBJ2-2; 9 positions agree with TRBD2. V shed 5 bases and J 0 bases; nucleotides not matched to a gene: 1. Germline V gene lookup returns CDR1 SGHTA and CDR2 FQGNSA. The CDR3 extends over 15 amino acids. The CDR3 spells CASSPSGANTGELFF. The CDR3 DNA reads TGTGCCAGCAGCCCTAGCGGGGCGAACACCGGGGAGCTGTTTTTT.

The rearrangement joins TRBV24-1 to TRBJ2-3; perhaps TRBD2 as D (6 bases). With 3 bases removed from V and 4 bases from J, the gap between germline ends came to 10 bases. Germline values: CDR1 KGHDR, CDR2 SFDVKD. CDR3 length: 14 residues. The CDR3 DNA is TGTGCCACCAGTGATCGGGAGAAACCAGATACGCAGTATTTT. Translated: CATSDREKPDTQYF.

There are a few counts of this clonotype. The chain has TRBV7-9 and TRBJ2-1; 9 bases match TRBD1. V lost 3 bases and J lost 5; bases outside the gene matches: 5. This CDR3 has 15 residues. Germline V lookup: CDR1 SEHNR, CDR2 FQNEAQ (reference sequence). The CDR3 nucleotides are TGTGCCAGCAGCTTGACCGGGACAGGGAACAATGAGCAGTTCTTC. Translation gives CASSLTGTGNNEQFF.

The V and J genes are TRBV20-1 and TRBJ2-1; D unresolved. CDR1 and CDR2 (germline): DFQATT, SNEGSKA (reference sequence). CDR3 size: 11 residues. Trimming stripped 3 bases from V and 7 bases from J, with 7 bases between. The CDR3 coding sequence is TGCAGTGCTAGGCTATGGAATGAGCAGTTCTTC. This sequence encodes CSARLWNEQFF.

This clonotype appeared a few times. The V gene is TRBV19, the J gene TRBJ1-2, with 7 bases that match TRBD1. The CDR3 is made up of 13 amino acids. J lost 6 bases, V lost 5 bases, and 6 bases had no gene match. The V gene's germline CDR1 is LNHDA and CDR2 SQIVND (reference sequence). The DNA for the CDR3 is TGTGCCAGTAGTCCTCGACAGGGCGATGGCTACACCTTC. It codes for CASSPRQGDGYTF.

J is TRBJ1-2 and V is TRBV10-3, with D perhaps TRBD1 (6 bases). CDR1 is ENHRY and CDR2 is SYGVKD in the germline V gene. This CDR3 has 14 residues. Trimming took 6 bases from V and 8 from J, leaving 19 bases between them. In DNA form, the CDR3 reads TGTGCCATCAGGGTCGCAGGGACACCCTTGGGCTACACCTTC. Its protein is CAIRVAGTPLGYTF.

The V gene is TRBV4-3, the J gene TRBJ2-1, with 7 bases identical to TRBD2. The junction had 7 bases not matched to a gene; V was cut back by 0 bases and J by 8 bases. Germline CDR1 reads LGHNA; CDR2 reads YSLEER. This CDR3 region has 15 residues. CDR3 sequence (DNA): TGCGCCAGCAGCCAAGATCGACTAGCTACCGATGAGCAGTTCTTC. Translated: CASSQDRLATDEQFF.

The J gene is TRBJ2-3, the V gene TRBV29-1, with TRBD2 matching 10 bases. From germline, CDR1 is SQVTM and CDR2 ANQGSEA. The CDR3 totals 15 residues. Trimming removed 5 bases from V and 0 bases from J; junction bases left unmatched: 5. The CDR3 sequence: CSVTSGEDSTDTQYF. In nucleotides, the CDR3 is TGCAGCGTTACTAGCGGGGAGGATAGCACAGATACGCAGTATTTT.

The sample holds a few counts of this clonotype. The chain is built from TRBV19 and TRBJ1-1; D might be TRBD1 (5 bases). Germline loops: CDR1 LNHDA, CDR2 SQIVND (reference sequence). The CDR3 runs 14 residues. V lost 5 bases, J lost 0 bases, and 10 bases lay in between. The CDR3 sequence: CASSPTGLNTEAFF. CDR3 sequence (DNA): TGTGCCAGTAGTCCTACAGGACTGAACACTGAAGCTTTCTTT.

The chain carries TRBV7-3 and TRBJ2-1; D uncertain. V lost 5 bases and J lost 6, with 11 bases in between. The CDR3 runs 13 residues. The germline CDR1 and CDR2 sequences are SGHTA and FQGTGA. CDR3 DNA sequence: TGTGCCAGCAGCCCCGTTCCGGGCAATGAGCAGTTCTTC. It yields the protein CASSPVPGNEQFF.

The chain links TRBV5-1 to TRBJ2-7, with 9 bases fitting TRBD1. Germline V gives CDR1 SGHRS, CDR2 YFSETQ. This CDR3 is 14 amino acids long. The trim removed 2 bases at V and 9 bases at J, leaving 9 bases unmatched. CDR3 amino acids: CASSLGTGSLWQYF. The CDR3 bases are TGCGCCAGCAGCTTAGGGACAGGGTCTTTATGGCAGTACTTC. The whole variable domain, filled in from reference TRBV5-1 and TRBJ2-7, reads KAGVTQTPRYLIKTRGQQVTLSCSPISGHRSVSWYQQTPGQGLQFLFEYFSETQRNKGNFPGRFSGRQFSNSRSEMNVSTLELGDSALYLCASSLGTGSLWQYFGPGTRLTVT.

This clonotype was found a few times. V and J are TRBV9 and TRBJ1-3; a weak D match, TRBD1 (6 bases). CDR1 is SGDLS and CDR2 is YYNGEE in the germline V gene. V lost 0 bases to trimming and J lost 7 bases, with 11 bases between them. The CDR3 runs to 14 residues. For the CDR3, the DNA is TGTGCCAGCAGCGTAGCTAAGGGGGGGAACACCATATATTTT. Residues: CASSVAKGGNTIYF.

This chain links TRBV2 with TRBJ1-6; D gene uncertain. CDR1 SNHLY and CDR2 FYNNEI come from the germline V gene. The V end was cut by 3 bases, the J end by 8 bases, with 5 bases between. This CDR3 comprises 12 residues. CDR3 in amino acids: CASSDYDSPLHF. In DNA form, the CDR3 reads TGTGCCAGCAGTGATTACGATTCACCCCTCCACTTT.

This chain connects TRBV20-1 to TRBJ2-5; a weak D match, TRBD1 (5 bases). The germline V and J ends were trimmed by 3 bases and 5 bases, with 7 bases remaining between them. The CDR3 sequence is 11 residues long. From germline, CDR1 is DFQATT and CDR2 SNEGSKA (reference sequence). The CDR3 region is CSARDTETQYF. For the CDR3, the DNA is TGCAGTGCTAGGGACACGGAGACCCAGTACTTC.

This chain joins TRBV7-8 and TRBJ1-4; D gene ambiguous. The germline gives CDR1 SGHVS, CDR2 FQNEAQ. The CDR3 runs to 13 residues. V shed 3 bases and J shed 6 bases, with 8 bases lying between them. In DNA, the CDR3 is TGTGCCAGCAGCTTGATGGCAGATGAAAAACTGTTTTTT. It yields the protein CASSLMADEKLFF. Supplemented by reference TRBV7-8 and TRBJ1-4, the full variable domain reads GAGVSQSPRYKVAKRGQDVALRCDPISGHVSLFWYQQALGQGPEFLTYFQNEAQLDKSGLPSDRFFAERPEGSVSTLKIQRTQQEDSAVYLCASSLMADEKLFFGSGTQLSVL.